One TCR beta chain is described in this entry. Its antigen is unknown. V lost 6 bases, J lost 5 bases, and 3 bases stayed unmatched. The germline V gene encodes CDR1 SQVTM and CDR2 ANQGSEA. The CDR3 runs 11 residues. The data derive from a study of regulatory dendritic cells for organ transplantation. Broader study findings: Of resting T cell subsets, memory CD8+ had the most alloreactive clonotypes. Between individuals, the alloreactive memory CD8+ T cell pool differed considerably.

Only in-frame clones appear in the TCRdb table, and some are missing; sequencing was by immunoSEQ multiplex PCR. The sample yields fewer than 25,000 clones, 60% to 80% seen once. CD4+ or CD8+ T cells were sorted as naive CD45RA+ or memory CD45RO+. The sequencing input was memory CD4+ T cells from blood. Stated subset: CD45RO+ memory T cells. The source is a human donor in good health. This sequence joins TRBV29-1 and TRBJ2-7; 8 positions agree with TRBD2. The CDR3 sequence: CSVRGGHEQYF. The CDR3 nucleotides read TGCAGCGTCCGCGGGGGGCACGAGCAGTACTTC.